These 28 T cell receptor beta chains originate from one sample sequenced in a study of blood T cell repertoires in COVID-19. Only in-frame clones appear in the TCRdb table, and some are missing; sequencing was by immunoSEQ multiplex PCR. The sample has under 55,000 clones, about 89% seen once. Sequenced input: peripheral blood. The receptor set was obtained from a human donor in a cohort sampled during active COVID-19.

The rearrangement links TRBV3-1 (or the pseudogene TRBV3-2) to TRBJ1-1; 8 bases align to TRBD1. CDR3 size: 22 residues. Unmatched junction bases numbered 32, after V lost 1 base and J lost 10 bases. Germline values: CDR1 LGHDT, CDR2 YNNKEL (reference sequence). Here the CDR3 reads CASSQGLPRGQVDRAGRVLAFF. The CDR3 DNA is TGTGCCAGCAGCCAAGGATTGCCCAGGGGACAGGTCGATCGGGCCGGCCGAGTTTTAGCTTTCTTT.

This CDR3 is CASQGRGHVNIQYF. The CDR3 nucleotides read TGTGCCAGCCAGGGCAGGGGGCACGTAAACATTCAGTACTTC. V gene TRBV7-9 combines with J gene TRBJ2-4; 8 nucleotides agree with TRBD1. Per germline, CDR1 SEHNR and CDR2 FQNEAQ (reference sequence). V shed 8 bases, J shed 6 bases, and the junction held 9 bases outside the gene matches. This CDR3 is 14 amino acids long.

This clone was recorded only once. The chain recombines TRBV28 with TRBJ2-7; the match to TRBD2 covers 7 bases. The V gene end was trimmed by 5 bases and the J gene end by 2 bases; junction bases not matched to a gene: 3. CDR3 length equals 13 residues. The V gene's germline CDR1 is MDHEN and CDR2 SYDVKM. The CDR3 sequence is CASSAGLTYEQYF. DNA of the CDR3: TGTGCCAGCAGTGCGGGACTAACCTACGAGCAGTACTTC.

The V gene is TRBV29-1, the J gene TRBJ2-1; 9 positions match TRBD2. The V gene end was trimmed by 3 bases and the J gene end by 5 bases; junction bases not matched to a gene: 8. The germline CDR1 and CDR2 sequences are SQVTM and ANQGSEA. CDR3 length equals 15 residues. The DNA for the CDR3 is TGCAGCGTTGATCCCATGGCTAGCGGGAACAATGAGCAGTTCTTC. Protein: CSVDPMASGNNEQFF.

The chain is built from TRBV6-6 and TRBJ1-4; TRBD1 aligns across 9 bases. Trimming cost V 2 bases and J 3 bases; bases outside gene matches: 4. The CDR3 totals 16 residues. Germline CDR1 and CDR2: MNHNY and SVGAGI (reference sequence). CDR3 bases: TGTGCCAGCAGTTACGAAAGGACAGGGGCTAATGAAAAACTGTTTTTT. It encodes CASSYERTGANEKLFF.

The chain has TRBV7-3 and TRBJ2-5; 9 bases agree with TRBD2. From germline, CDR1 is SGHTA and CDR2 FQGTGA. This CDR3 contains 15 residues. V was pared by 5 bases and J by 5 bases, with 9 bases of the junction left unmatched. CDR3 DNA: TGTGCCAGCAGCCTCTCGCGGGGGGGCCCGGAGACCCAGTACTTC. Its translation: CASSLSRGGPETQYF.

This sequence joins TRBV18 and TRBJ1-3, with D possibly being TRBD1 (6 bases). Germline CDR1 is KGHSH and CDR2 is LQKENI. V was cut by 6 bases and J by 3 bases, with 15 bases left in between. The CDR3 totals 15 residues. DNA for the CDR3: TGTGCCAGCTCCATCGGACAGATTGGTGGAAACACCATATATTTT. Translated: CASSIGQIGGNTIYF. The entire variable domain, with the rest obtained from reference TRBV18 and TRBJ1-3, is as follows: NAGVMQNPRHLVRRRGQEARLRCSPMKGHSHVYWYRQLPEEGLKFMVYLQKENIIDESGMPKERFSAEFPKEGPSILRIQQVVRGDSAAYFCASSIGQIGGNTIYFGEGSWLTVV.

The chain employs TRBV10-3 and TRBJ2-7; TRBD2 might be the D (7 bases). CDR1 and CDR2 from the germline V gene are ENHRY and SYGVKD. The CDR3 contains 14 residues. V shed 3 bases and J shed 5 bases, with 14 bases lying between them. CDR3 coding DNA: TGTGCCATCAGTGAACGGGGGGCGAGGGACGAGCAGTACTTC. Protein product: CAISERGARDEQYF.

The J gene is TRBJ2-3, the V gene TRBV5-1; the match to TRBD2 covers 12 bases. Germline V gene sequence: CDR1 SGHRS, CDR2 YFSETQ. The CDR3 is made up of 16 amino acids. V lost 1 base, J lost 4 bases, and 4 bases stayed unmatched. The CDR3 is CASSLPTSGSSDTQYF. CDR3 DNA sequence: TGCGCCAGCAGCTTGCCGACTAGCGGGAGTTCAGATACGCAGTATTTT.

The DNA for the CDR3 is TGTGCAAGTCGCCAGGGTAGGGGTCAAGACTGGTACTATGGCTACACCTTC. It yields the protein CASRQGRGQDWYYGYTF. The V call is TRBV12-2, the J call TRBJ1-2; the table's D call, TRBD1, was not checked against the DNA. TRBV12-2 is tagged as a pseudogene. CDR3 length: 17 residues.

The chain links TRBV16 to TRBJ1-4, with 9 bases that match TRBD1. CDR1 is KGHSY, CDR2 FQNENV, per germline. With V trimmed by 5 bases and J by 4 bases, 2 bases remained unmatched. CDR3 length: 14 amino acids. The CDR3, as DNA: TGTGCCAGCAGCTGGACAGGGGATAATGAAAAACTGTTTTTT. This translates into CASSWTGDNEKLFF.

The genes are TRBV7-9 and TRBJ1-5, with D perhaps TRBD1 (5 bases). Germline assignment: CDR1 SEHNR and CDR2 FQNEAQ (reference sequence). There are 14 residues in the CDR3. V dropped 3 bases and J dropped 4 bases, with 10 bases sitting between them. The DNA of the CDR3 is TGTGCCAGCAGCTTGGGGGGGGAGAATCAGCCCCAGCATTTT. It encodes CASSLGGENQPQHF. Filled out from reference TRBV7-9 and TRBJ1-5, the complete variable domain reads DTGVSQNPRHKITKRGQNVTFRCDPISEHNRLYWYRQTLGQGPEFLTYFQNEAQLEKSRLLSDRFSAERPKGSFSTLEIQRTEQGDSAMYLCASSLGGENQPQHFGDGTRLSIL.

The chain carries TRBV7-8 and TRBJ1-1; a weak D match, TRBD1 (5 bases). Germline loops: CDR1 SGHVS, CDR2 FQNEAQ. Trimming pared 1 base from V and 1 base from J, leaving 13 bases between. The CDR3 contains 16 residues. CDR3 DNA: TGTGCCAGCAGCTTAGAGGTGGGACTGAGGAACACTGAAGCTTTCTTT. Encoded protein: CASSLEVGLRNTEAFF.

The chain carries TRBV19 and TRBJ2-3; TRBD2 agrees at 8 bases. The CDR3 has 16 residues. Trimming removed 6 bases from V and 2 bases from J; junction bases left unmatched: 10. Germline CDR1 and CDR2: LNHDA and SQIVND (reference sequence). This chain's CDR3 is CASSLFSGAPTDTQYF. CDR3 nucleotides: TGTGCCAGTAGCCTCTTTAGCGGGGCCCCCACAGATACGCAGTATTTT.

The chain links TRBV5-4 to TRBJ1-2; D uncertain. V lost 4 bases and J 5 bases, leaving 15 bases between the germline ends. The CDR3 has 14 amino acids. The germline CDR1 and CDR2 sequences are SGHNT and YYREEE (reference sequence). The CDR3 loop reads CASSPLLEKYGYTF. Here the CDR3 DNA reads TGTGCCAGCAGCCCGCTGCTGGAGAAGTATGGCTACACCTTC.

V and J are TRBV14 and TRBJ2-7; TRBD1 agrees at 7 bases. J was trimmed by 9 bases and V by 4 bases; bases with no gene match: 12. CDR1 and CDR2 (germline): SGHDN, FVKESK. The CDR3 is 14 amino acids. This chain's CDR3 is CASSPRVGQVGQYF. The DNA of the CDR3 is TGTGCCAGCAGCCCGAGGGTCGGACAGGTCGGGCAGTACTTC.

This clone has a single count. The V and J genes are TRBV7-9 and TRBJ1-1; D not resolved. Germline CDR1 is SEHNR and CDR2 is FQNEAQ (reference sequence). Between the trimmed V and J ends, which lost 5 bases and 7 bases, there was a span of 11 bases. This CDR3 is built from 12 residues. The CDR3 nucleotides are TGTGCCAGCAGCGCGACTGGCCATGAAGCTTTCTTT. This codes for CASSATGHEAFF.

The chain has TRBV5-4 and TRBJ2-7; 9 bases match TRBD1. Germline loops: CDR1 SGHNT, CDR2 YYREEE (reference sequence). With V trimmed by 1 base and J by 7 bases, 9 bases remained unmatched. The CDR3 is 15 amino acids. In nucleotides, the CDR3 is TGTGCCAGCAGCTTGAGGACAGGGGAGTCTCGGGAGCAGTACTTC. Protein product: CASSLRTGESREQYF.

V is TRBV18 and J is TRBJ2-7; 8 bases agree with TRBD2. The V gene's germline CDR1 is KGHSH and CDR2 LQKENI. CDR3 size: 15 residues. The ends lost 0 bases at V and 2 bases at J; junction bases unmatched: 3. The CDR3 sequence is CASSPPAGGTYEQYF. The CDR3 DNA reads TGTGCCAGCTCACCACCGGCGGGGGGAACCTACGAGCAGTACTTC.

The chain links TRBV7-2 to TRBJ1-1, with a weak D call TRBD1 (6 bases). This CDR3 has 14 amino acids. V lost 2 bases, J lost 4 bases, and 11 bases lay in between. Germline lookup yields CDR1 SGHTA and CDR2 FQGNSA. CDR3 in amino acids: CASSLRGGRTEAFF. The CDR3 nucleotides read TGTGCCAGCAGCTTAAGGGGGGGACGCACTGAAGCTTTCTTT.

The chain couples TRBV19 to TRBJ1-2; D might be TRBD1 (6 bases). Trimming removed 5 bases at V and 4 bases at J, with 14 bases between. Per the germline V gene, CDR1 is LNHDA and CDR2 is SQIVND (reference sequence). The CDR3 contains 14 residues. For the CDR3, the DNA is TGTGCCAGTAGTTCAGGGGAGCTTTTCTATGGCTACACCTTC. Protein product: CASSSGELFYGYTF.

This chain uses TRBV3-1 (or the pseudogene TRBV3-2) with TRBJ2-7; 11 bases agree with TRBD2. Germline V lookup: CDR1 LGHDT, CDR2 YNNKEL (reference sequence). The CDR3 loop spans 17 amino acids. V dropped 4 bases and J dropped 0; count of bases not matched to a gene: 8. The CDR3 bases are TGTGCCAGCAGCCGGACTAGCGGGTCCAGAACCTCCTACGAGCAGTACTTC. It codes for CASSRTSGSRTSYEQYF.

The rearrangement joins TRBV6-2 or TRBV6-3 to TRBJ2-1; 7 positions agree with TRBD1. V lost 2 bases, J lost 9 bases, and 10 bases stayed unmatched. The germline gives CDR1 MNHEY, CDR2 SVGEGT. The CDR3 runs 15 residues. CDR3 sequence (DNA): TGTGCCAGCAGTTACGCCCCAGGGGGAGACGGTGAGCAGTTCTTC. It codes for CASSYAPGGDGEQFF.

The chain combines TRBV5-1 with TRBJ2-1; D possibly corresponds to TRBD2 (6 bases). Germline lookup yields CDR1 SGHRS and CDR2 YFSETQ. The CDR3 spans 13 residues. Trimming cost V 5 bases and J 6 bases, with 12 bases left between them. Here the CDR3 DNA reads TGCGCCAGCAGAGGCGGGAATGGCAATGAGCAGTTCTTC. Its translation: CASRGGNGNEQFF.

The CDR3 here is CASSTPAAGNTEAFF. The CDR3 DNA reads as TGTGCCAGCAGTACCCCTGCCGCAGGAAACACTGAAGCTTTCTTT. This chain connects TRBV6-2 or TRBV6-3 to TRBJ1-1, with D unclear. Germline CDR1 is MNHEY and CDR2 is SVGEGT. The CDR3 sequence is 15 residues long. V was trimmed by 5 bases and J by 2 bases, leaving 15 bases between them.

This chain connects TRBV3-1 (or the pseudogene TRBV3-2) to TRBJ1-1, with D hard to call. This CDR3 is built from 12 residues. V lost 1 base and J 5 bases, leaving 5 bases between the germline ends. Germline V gene sequence: CDR1 LGHDT, CDR2 YNNKEL (reference sequence). CDR3 nucleotides: TGTGCCAGCAGCCAAGCGGAGACTGAAGCTTTCTTT. Encoded protein: CASSQAETEAFF.

This clone was seen a handful of times. The chain carries TRBV7-3 and TRBJ1-1; 8 bases match TRBD1. Trimming cost V 7 bases and J 4 bases; bases outside gene matches: 5. From germline, CDR1 is SGHTA and CDR2 FQGTGA. This CDR3 is built from 13 residues. For the CDR3, the DNA is TGTGCCAGCACCGACAGGGGTGCCACTGAAGCTTTCTTT. It is translated as CASTDRGATEAFF.

In this sample, this clone turned up a few times. The chain uses TRBV24-1 and TRBJ2-7; D perhaps matches TRBD1 (7 bases). V shed 5 bases and J shed 4 bases, with 20 bases lying between them. In germline, CDR1 is KGHDR, CDR2 SFDVKD. The CDR3 extends over 16 amino acids. The DNA for the CDR3 is TGTGCCACCAGTGCCTCTAGGGGCAGGGGGACTTACGAGCAGTACTTC. It yields the protein CATSASRGRGTYEQYF.